One sample yielded the 28 T cell receptor beta chains listed below, sequenced in a study of blood T cell repertoires in COVID-19. The method was immunoSEQ multiplex PCR; TCRdb's version includes in-frame clones alone and lacks a portion of them. The table lists some 33,000 clones, 85% of them singletons. The sample taken for sequencing was peripheral blood. The receptors originated from a man aged 60-69 years with active COVID-19.

This rearrangement joins TRBV5-1 to TRBJ1-3; 8 positions match TRBD1. The CDR3 is 17 amino acids. V shed 4 bases and J 0 bases; nucleotides not matched to a gene: 9. CDR1 SGHRS and CDR2 YFSETQ come from the germline V gene. CDR3 sequence: CASSKQGDPSSGNTIYF. The DNA for the CDR3 is TGCGCCAGCAGCAAACAGGGGGACCCGAGCTCTGGAAACACCATATATTTT.

V and J are TRBV6-5 and TRBJ1-6; unclear D gene. Per germline, CDR1 MNHEY and CDR2 SVGAGI. Trimming took 6 bases from V and 8 from J, leaving 11 bases between them. This CDR3 region has 13 residues. The CDR3 nucleotides are TGTGCCAGCAGGCGGGCACTGGATTCACCCCTCCACTTT. Translation: CASRRALDSPLHF.

This clone was seen once. The chain joins TRBV9 to TRBJ2-1, with 7 bases matching TRBD2. Trimming removed 7 bases from V and 2 bases from J; junction bases left unmatched: 9. This CDR3 has 15 amino acids. Germline loops: CDR1 SGDLS, CDR2 YYNGEE. The CDR3 loop reads CASGKRDQTYNEQFF. The CDR3 DNA follows: TGTGCCAGCGGAAAGCGGGACCAGACCTACAATGAGCAGTTCTTC.

CDR3 sequence reads: CASSLGRGVSYDEQFF. The CDR3 DNA follows: TGCGCCAGCAGCTTGGGTCGGGGGGTCTCTTACGATGAGCAGTTCTTC. The chain recombines TRBV5-1 with TRBJ2-1; 7 bases line up with TRBD2. The CDR3 is made up of 16 amino acids. Germline V gene sequence: CDR1 SGHRS, CDR2 YFSETQ. The V segment lost 0 bases and the J segment 8 bases; nucleotides outside the gene matches: 11.

This rearrangement joins TRBV9 to TRBJ2-5; 11 bases are shared with TRBD2. The CDR3 loop spans 16 amino acids. Trimming took 6 bases from V and 0 from J; bases not matched to a gene: 7. Germline-derived CDR1 and CDR2 are SGDLS and YYNGEE. CDR3 loop: CASNEGLAANQETQYF. CDR3 DNA: TGTGCCAGCAACGAGGGACTAGCGGCGAACCAAGAGACCCAGTACTTC.

The J gene is TRBJ2-6, the V gene TRBV9, with no clear D. Germline V gene data show CDR1 as SGDLS and CDR2 as YYNGEE. V lost 2 bases to trimming and J lost 4 bases, with 10 bases between them. The CDR3 spans 15 residues. As DNA, the CDR3 is TGTGCCAGCAGCGTGGTGGGCTCGGGGGCCAACGTCCTGACTTTC. The encoded protein is CASSVVGSGANVLTF.

V gene TRBV7-8 combines with J gene TRBJ2-7; 8 positions match TRBD1. V shed 5 bases, J shed 6 bases, and the junction held 9 bases outside the gene matches. From germline, CDR1 is SGHVS and CDR2 FQNEAQ. The length of the CDR3 is 14 residues. CDR3 DNA: TGTGCCAGCAGCCAAGGACAGGGCGTTGGCGAGCAGTACTTC. It codes for CASSQGQGVGEQYF.

This chain uses TRBV19 with TRBJ2-7, with 9 bases lining up with TRBD1. This CDR3 comprises 16 residues. The V and J ends lost 4 bases and 0 bases, in that order; junction bases with no gene match: 7. CDR1 and CDR2 from the germline V gene are LNHDA and SQIVND (reference sequence). CDR3 sequence: CASSKSGTGLSYEQYF. The CDR3 nucleotides are TGTGCCAGTAGTAAATCCGGGACAGGGCTCTCCTACGAGCAGTACTTC.

V usage is TRBV18 and J usage is TRBJ1-2; TRBD1 might be the D (6 bases). With 3 bases removed from V and 5 bases from J, the gap between germline ends came to 16 bases. Germline V gene lookup returns CDR1 KGHSH and CDR2 LQKENI. The CDR3 is made up of 15 amino acids. The CDR3 loop is CASSPPQGMAYGYTF. The CDR3 DNA reads TGTGCCAGCTCACCTCCACAGGGTATGGCTTATGGCTACACCTTC.

This rearrangement joins TRBV27 to TRBJ2-1; 7 bases are a match to TRBD2. Trimming at V came to 3 bases and at J to 5 bases, leaving 10 bases not matched to a gene. The germline CDR1 and CDR2 sequences are MNHEY and SMNVEV (reference sequence). CDR3 length equals 16 residues. In DNA, the CDR3 is TGTGCCAGCAGTTTCGTCGGGGTTAGCGGGCACAATGAGCAGTTCTTC. This gives the protein CASSFVGVSGHNEQFF.

The chain recombines TRBV30 with TRBJ2-7; 9 positions agree with TRBD1. This CDR3 has 13 residues. V shed 3 bases and J 2 bases; nucleotides not matched to a gene: 2. Germline CDR1 GTSNPN, CDR2 SVGIG (reference sequence). CDR3 bases: TGTGCCTGGAGGAGACAGGGGGCCTACGAGCAGTACGTC. Its protein is CAWRRQGAYEQYV.

The chain combines TRBV6-5 with TRBJ2-7; perhaps TRBD2 as D (5 bases). Germline V CDR1 and CDR2: MNHEY, SVGAGI. Between the trimmed V and J ends, which lost 1 base and 7 bases, there was a span of 8 bases. This CDR3 is 12 amino acids long. CDR3 region: CASSYLGGEQYF. The CDR3 DNA reads TGTGCCAGCAGTTACTTAGGCGGGGAGCAGTACTTC.

This chain uses TRBV18 with TRBJ2-5; TRBD2 matches at 7 bases. Trimming removed 5 bases from V and 4 bases from J; junction bases left unmatched: 4. The CDR3 is 13 residues long. CDR1 is KGHSH, CDR2 LQKENI, per germline. The CDR3 DNA follows: TGTGCCAGCTCAAGGAGGGAGGGAGAGACCCAGTACTTC. Residues: CASSRREGETQYF.

This CDR3 is CASSVDSRTEQFF. The DNA of the CDR3 is TGTGCCAGCAGCGTGGACTCCCGAACTGAGCAGTTCTTC. V is TRBV7-3 and J is TRBJ2-1, with D possibly TRBD2 on 5 matching bases. Germline V lookup: CDR1 SGHTA, CDR2 FQGTGA. The CDR3 contains 13 residues. V lost 5 bases and J lost 9, with 14 bases in between.

The genes are TRBV11-2 and TRBJ1-1; D not certain. The CDR3 is 13 amino acids. V lost 0 bases and J lost 7, with 9 bases in between. Germline V gene sequence: CDR1 SGHAT, CDR2 FQNNGV. Here the CDR3 reads CASSLDLSREAFF. The CDR3 DNA reads TGTGCCAGCAGCTTAGATCTCTCCCGTGAAGCTTTCTTT.

This clone has a single count. The gene calls are TRBV18 and TRBJ2-7, with 7 bases lining up with TRBD1. The CDR3 spans 13 residues. Per the germline V gene, CDR1 is KGHSH and CDR2 is LQKENI. The V and J ends lost 8 bases and 1 base, in that order; junction bases with no gene match: 5. This chain's CDR3 is CASTTGQSYEQYV. The CDR3 DNA reads as TGTGCCAGCACGACAGGGCAATCCTACGAGCAGTACGTC.

V gene TRBV27 combines with J gene TRBJ2-3; 12 positions match TRBD2. Per the germline V gene, CDR1 is MNHEY and CDR2 is SMNVEV (reference sequence). The V segment lost 3 bases and the J segment 6 bases; nucleotides outside the gene matches: 10. The CDR3 consists of 17 residues. The CDR3 region is CASSLHRLAGAADTQYF. The CDR3 nucleotides are TGTGCCAGCAGTTTGCACAGACTAGCGGGAGCGGCGGATACGCAGTATTTT.

The V gene is TRBV5-1, the J gene TRBJ2-2; D uncertain. The ends were cut back, 2 bases at V and 3 bases at J, with 5 bases in the middle. Per the germline V gene, CDR1 is SGHRS and CDR2 is YFSETQ. The CDR3 length is 13 residues. CDR3 nucleotide sequence: TGCGCCAGCAGCTTTCCGGACACCGGGGAGCTGTTTTTT. Its translation: CASSFPDTGELFF.

The chain combines TRBV29-1 with TRBJ1-1; D is uncertain. V shed 4 bases and J shed 1 base, with 7 bases lying between them. This CDR3 is 12 amino acids long. CDR1 SQVTM and CDR2 ANQGSEA come from the germline V gene. In DNA form, the CDR3 reads TGCAGCGTTGCTGAGGGGAACACTGAAGCTTTCTTT. It is translated as CSVAEGNTEAFF. Full variable domain (rest looked up from reference TRBV29-1 and TRBJ1-1): SAVISQKPSRDICQRGTSLTIQCQVDSQVTMMFWYRQQPGQSLTLIATANQGSEATYESGFVIDKFPISRPNLTFSTLTVSNMSPEDSSIYLCSVAEGNTEAFFGQGTRLTVV.

The chain couples TRBV5-1 to TRBJ1-4, with TRBD1 matching over 11 bases. Germline trimming cut 4 bases from V and 4 bases from J; bases unmatched to any gene: 3. This CDR3 region has 15 residues. Germline CDR1 reads SGHRS; CDR2 reads YFSETQ. Here the CDR3 reads CASSLGQGVNEKLFF. In DNA, the CDR3 is TGCGCCAGCAGCCTGGGACAGGGGGTTAATGAAAAACTGTTTTTT.

This clone was found once. The chain employs TRBV28 and TRBJ2-3; 7 bases map to TRBD2. The CDR3 is made up of 14 amino acids. CDR1 MDHEN and CDR2 SYDVKM come from the germline V gene. The junction had 7 bases not matched to a gene; V was cut back by 8 bases and J by 2 bases. DNA of the CDR3: TGTGCCAGCCACCGAGCGGGATCCACAGATACGCAGTATTTT. Residues: CASHRAGSTDTQYF.

The genes are TRBV19 and TRBJ2-4, with TRBD2 matching over 10 bases. V lost 10 bases and J lost 8; bases outside the gene matches: 11. This CDR3 spans 14 amino acids. Germline CDR1 reads LNHDA; CDR2 reads SQIVND (reference sequence). The CDR3 spells CATVSGGRGDIQYF. Written as DNA, the CDR3 is TGTGCCACCGTTAGCGGGGGGAGAGGGGACATTCAGTACTTC. Drawing the rest from reference TRBV19 and TRBJ2-4, the complete variable domain is DGGITQSPKYLFRKEGQNVTLSCEQNLNHDAMYWYRQDPGQGLRLIYYSQIVNDFQKGDIAEGYSVSREKKESFPLTVTSAQKNPTAFYLCATVSGGRGDIQYFGAGTRLSVL.

The gene calls are TRBV7-8 and TRBJ2-7; 9 bases line up with TRBD2. CDR1 SGHVS and CDR2 FQNEAQ come from the germline V gene. This CDR3 is built from 15 residues. V gave up 4 bases and J gave up 5 bases; unmatched junction bases: 9. The CDR3 sequence is CASSYALAGIDEQYV. CDR3 coding DNA: TGTGCCAGCAGCTACGCCCTAGCGGGAATCGACGAGCAGTACGTC.

The chain recombines TRBV28 with TRBJ1-2, with 8 positions matching TRBD1. The CDR3 is 14 residues long. Germline CDR1 reads MDHEN; CDR2 reads SYDVKM. Trimming removed 4 bases from V and 7 bases from J; junction bases left unmatched: 8. In DNA form, the CDR3 reads TGTGCCAGCAGTTCTCACAATACAGGGGGTGGCTACACCTTC. Protein sequence: CASSSHNTGGGYTF.

The chain combines TRBV6-2 or TRBV6-3 with TRBJ2-3; 9 bases fit TRBD2. This CDR3 has 16 residues. Germline lookup yields CDR1 MNHEY and CDR2 SVGEGT. After removal of 6 bases from V and 0 bases from J, the junction contained 7 bases not matched to a gene. For the CDR3, the DNA is TGTGCCAGCAGCCCCGGGGGACTAGCTAGCACAGATACGCAGTATTTT. Translation gives CASSPGGLASTDTQYF.

This clone showed up just a few times. This chain joins TRBV9 and TRBJ2-7; tentative D call: TRBD1 (6 bases). This CDR3 spans 14 amino acids. The germline V gene encodes CDR1 SGDLS and CDR2 YYNGEE. Trimming pared 1 base from V and 7 bases from J, leaving 15 bases between. CDR3 DNA sequence: TGTGCCAGCAGCGTATCTAACAGTCAGGGGGAGCAGTACTTC. It specifies CASSVSNSQGEQYF.

J is TRBJ2-1 and V is TRBV11-3; 11 bases line up with TRBD2. Germline V CDR1 and CDR2: SGHNT, YENEEA. Trimming took 2 bases from V and 6 from J; bases not matched to a gene: 0. The CDR3 covers 14 residues. For the CDR3, the DNA is TGTGCCAGCAGCTTACTAGCGGGAGGCAATGAGCAGTTCTTC. Its protein is CASSLLAGGNEQFF.

Only a few counts were recorded for this clone. CDR3 sequence (DNA): TGTGCCAGTAGTACAGACAGGGTGCGAGGAGCCCTCCACTTT. Amino acids: CASSTDRVRGALHF. The genes are TRBV19 and TRBJ1-6, with 7 bases fitting TRBD1. The V segment lost 4 bases and the J segment 14 bases; nucleotides outside the gene matches: 11. This CDR3 is 14 amino acids long. Germline CDR1 is LNHDA and CDR2 is SQIVND (reference sequence). The full variable domain, rest sourced from reference TRBV19 and TRBJ1-6, is DGGITQSPKYLFRKEGQNVTLSCEQNLNHDAMYWYRQDPGQGLRLIYYSQIVNDFQKGDIAEGYSVSREKKESFPLTVTSAQKNPTAFYLCASSTDRVRGALHFGNGTRLTVT.